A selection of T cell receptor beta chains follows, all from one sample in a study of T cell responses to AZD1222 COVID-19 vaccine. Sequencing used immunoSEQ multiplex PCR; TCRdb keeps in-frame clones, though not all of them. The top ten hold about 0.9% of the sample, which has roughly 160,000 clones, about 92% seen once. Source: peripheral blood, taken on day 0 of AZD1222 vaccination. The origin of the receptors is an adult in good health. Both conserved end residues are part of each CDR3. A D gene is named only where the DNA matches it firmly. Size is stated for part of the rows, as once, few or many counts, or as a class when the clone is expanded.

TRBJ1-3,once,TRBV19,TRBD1,TGTGCCAGTAGTATCGGGGCAGGGGGCGCAACAGGAAACACCATATATTTT,CASSIGAGGATGNTIYF
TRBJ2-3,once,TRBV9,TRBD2,TGTGCCAGCAGCGTTAGCGGGGGGTTCTTCACAGATACGCAGTATTTT,CASSVSGGFFTDTQYF
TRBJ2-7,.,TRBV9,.,TGTGCCAGCAGCGTAGGTTATATCTCCTACGAGCAGTACTTC,CASSVGYISYEQYF
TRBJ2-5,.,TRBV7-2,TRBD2,TGTGCCAGCAGCTTGAACGGGGGGGAAGAGACCCAGTACTTC,CASSLNGGEETQYF
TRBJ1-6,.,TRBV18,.,TGTGCCAGCTCACCACAGGATAATTCACCCCTCCACTTT,CASSPQDNSPLHF
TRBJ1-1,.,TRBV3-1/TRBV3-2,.,TGTGCCAGCAGCCAAGGTGGGCGCACTGAAGCTTTCTTT,CASSQGGRTEAFF
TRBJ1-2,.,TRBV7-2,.,TGTGCCAGCAGCTTAGACAGGGAAGCCTATGGCTACACCTTC,CASSLDREAYGYTF
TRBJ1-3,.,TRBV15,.,TGTGCCACCAGTCCGGGGGCAAGAGGAAACACCATATATTTT,CATSPGARGNTIYF
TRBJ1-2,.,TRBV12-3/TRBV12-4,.,TGTGCCAGCAGTACACAGGGCAGTGGCTACACCTTC,CASSTQGSGYTF
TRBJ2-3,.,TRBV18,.,TGTGCCAGCTCACCAGGTCAGGCAGGAACAGATACGCAGTATTTT,CASSPGQAGTDTQYF
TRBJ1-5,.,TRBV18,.,TGTGCCAGCTCACCAGTCTATAGCAATCAGCCCCAGCATTTT,CASSPVYSNQPQHF
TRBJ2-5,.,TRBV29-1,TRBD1,TGCAGCGTTACGGGACAGGGGATGTGGGAGACCCAGTACTTC,CSVTGQGMWETQYF
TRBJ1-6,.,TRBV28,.,TGTGCCAGCAGTTTTTGGGGGGACATATCGGGAAGTTCACCCCTCCACTTT,CASSFWGDISGSSPLHF
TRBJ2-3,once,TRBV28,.,TGTGCCACCTACACCGCAGCGGTAGATACGCAGTATTTT,CATYTAAVDTQYF
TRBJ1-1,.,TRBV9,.,TGTGCCAGCAGCGCGGGACTGTGGAACACTGAAGCTTTCTTT,CASSAGLWNTEAFF
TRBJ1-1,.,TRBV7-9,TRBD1,TGTGCCAGCAGCCAAACAGGGGGCGCGGAGAACACTGAAGCTTTCTTT,CASSQTGGAENTEAFF
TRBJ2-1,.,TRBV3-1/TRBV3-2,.,TGTGCCAGCAGCCAAGATGCAGGGAACTACAATGAGCAGTTCTTC,CASSQDAGNYNEQFF
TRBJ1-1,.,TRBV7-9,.,TGTGCCAGCAGCCCAAGGATTCTTGAAGCTTTCTTT,CASSPRILEAFF
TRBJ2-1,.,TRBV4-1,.,TGCGCCAGCAGCCAAGTCTTACCTACGCGCAGGTCCCGTTGGGATGAGCAGTTCTTC,CASSQVLPTRRSRWDEQFF
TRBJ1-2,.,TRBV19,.,TGTGCCAGTAGTATAGAGGGGAACTATGGCTACACCTTC,CASSIEGNYGYTF
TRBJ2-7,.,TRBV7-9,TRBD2,TGTGCCAGCAGCCGTAATAGCGGGGGGCGGTACGAGCAGTACTTC,CASSRNSGGRYEQYF
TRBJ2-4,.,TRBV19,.,TGTGCCAGTAGTATAGAGGGCTTAGCCAAAAACATTCAGTACTTC,CASSIEGLAKNIQYF
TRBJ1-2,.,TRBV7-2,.,TGTGCCAGCAGCTTAAGGCCCGAGGGGAACTATGGCTACACCTTC,CASSLRPEGNYGYTF
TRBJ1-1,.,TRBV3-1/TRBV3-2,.,TGTGCCAGCAGCCAACTACAAAAGAACACTGAAGCTTTCTTT,CASSQLQKNTEAFF
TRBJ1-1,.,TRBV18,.,TGTGCCAGCTCACGGGCCCTTACAGGGTTGGGCACTGAAGCTTTCTTT,CASSRALTGLGTEAFF
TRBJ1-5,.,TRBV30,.,TGTGCCTACTCACAGGGAGCGCTGGGTCAGCCCCAGCATTTT,CAYSQGALGQPQHF
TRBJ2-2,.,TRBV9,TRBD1,TGTGCCAGCAGCAACCGGGACAGGAGTACCGGGGAGCTGTTTTTT,CASSNRDRSTGELFF
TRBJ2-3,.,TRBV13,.,TGTGCCAGCGGGTTTGGTCTTACAGATACGCAGTATTTT,CASGFGLTDTQYF
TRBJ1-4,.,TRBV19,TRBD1,TGTGCCAGTAGTAAGGGAAGGTCCGGACAGGGGAAGGTGTTTTTT,CASSKGRSGQGKVFF
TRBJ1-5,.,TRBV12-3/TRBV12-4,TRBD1,TGTGCCAGCAGTTGGACAGGGAGTCAGCCCCAGCATTTT,CASSWTGSQPQHF
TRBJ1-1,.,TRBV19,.,TGTGCCAGTAGTATCAGCAAAAACACTGAAGCTTTCTTT,CASSISKNTEAFF
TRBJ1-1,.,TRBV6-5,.,TGTGCCAGCAGTTCGGACAGCCACACTGAAGCTTTCTTT,CASSSDSHTEAFF
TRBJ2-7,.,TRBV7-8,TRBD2,TGTGCCAGCAGCCCGATAGCGGGAGCCCCCTACGAGCAGTACTTC,CASSPIAGAPYEQYF
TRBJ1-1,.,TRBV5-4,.,TGTGCCAGCAGCTTGGGGGGTAGAGCTTTCTTT,CASSLGGRAFF
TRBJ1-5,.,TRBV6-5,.,TGTGCCAGCAGTCTGAGGGGGAGGCAGCCCCAGCATTTT,CASSLRGRQPQHF
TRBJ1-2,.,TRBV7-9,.,TGTGCCAGCAGCCCTGCCTATGGCTACACCTTC,CASSPAYGYTF
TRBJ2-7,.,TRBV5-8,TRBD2,TGTGCCAGCACCCCGAGCGGGGGCACCTCCTACGAGCAGTACTTC,CASTPSGGTSYEQYF
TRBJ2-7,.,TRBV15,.,TGTGCCACCAGCATCGGTTTTAAATTGTACGAGCAGTACTTC,CATSIGFKLYEQYF
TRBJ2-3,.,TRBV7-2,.,TGTGCCAGCAGCTTAAACCCTTCGGGTAGCCGGGGGGCCTATACGCAGTATTTT,CASSLNPSGSRGAYTQYF
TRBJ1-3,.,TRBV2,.,TGTGCCAGCAGTCCGGGAGCGAGCTCTGGAAACACCATATATTTT,CASSPGASSGNTIYF
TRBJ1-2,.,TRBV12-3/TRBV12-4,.,TGTGCCAGCAGATCGACCGATGGCTACACCTTC,CASRSTDGYTF
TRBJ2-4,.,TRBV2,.,TGTGCCAGCAGTCAGGGAGTAAGAAACATTCAGTACTTC,CASSQGVRNIQYF
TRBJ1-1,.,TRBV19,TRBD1,TGTGCCGGCTCGGACAGGGCGGGTACTGAAGCTTTCTTT,CAGSDRAGTEAFF
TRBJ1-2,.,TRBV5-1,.,TGCGCCAGCAGACCGAGTATAACCGGGGGCCATGGCTACACCTTC,CASRPSITGGHGYTF
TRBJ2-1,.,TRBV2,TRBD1,TGTGCCAGCAGAGACAATGGACAGGGCAATGAGCAGTTCTTC,CASRDNGQGNEQFF
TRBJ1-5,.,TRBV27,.,TGTGCCAGCAGTTTATACGGGGTCATAAACAATCAGCCCCAGCATTTT,CASSLYGVINNQPQHF
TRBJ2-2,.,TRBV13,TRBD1,TGTGCCAGCAGAGACGAGCAGGGGGCGTTCACCGGGGAGCTGTTTTTT,CASRDEQGAFTGELFF
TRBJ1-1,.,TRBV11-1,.,TGTGCCAGCAGCTTCCCTGCGGGGATCACTGAAGCTTTCTTT,CASSFPAGITEAFF
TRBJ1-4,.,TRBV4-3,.,TGCGCCAGCAGCCCAGGATACCAGTATAATGAAAAACTGTTTTTT,CASSPGYQYNEKLFF
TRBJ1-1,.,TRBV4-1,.,TGCGCCAGCCGAAACAGGGAGGGCGAAGCTTTCTTT,CASRNREGEAFF
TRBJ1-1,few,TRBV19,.,TGTGCCAGTAGTATAGTAAGCAGTGGGGGGGGTGAAGCTTTCTTT,CASSIVSSGGGEAFF
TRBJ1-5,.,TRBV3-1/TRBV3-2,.,TGTGCCAGCAGCTTGCGTGGGCAGCCCCAGCATTTT,CASSLRGQPQHF
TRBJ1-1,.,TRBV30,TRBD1,TGTGCCTGGAGTGTAAGGACAGGGGGCACGAGAGGCACTGAAGCTTTCTTT,CAWSVRTGGTRGTEAFF